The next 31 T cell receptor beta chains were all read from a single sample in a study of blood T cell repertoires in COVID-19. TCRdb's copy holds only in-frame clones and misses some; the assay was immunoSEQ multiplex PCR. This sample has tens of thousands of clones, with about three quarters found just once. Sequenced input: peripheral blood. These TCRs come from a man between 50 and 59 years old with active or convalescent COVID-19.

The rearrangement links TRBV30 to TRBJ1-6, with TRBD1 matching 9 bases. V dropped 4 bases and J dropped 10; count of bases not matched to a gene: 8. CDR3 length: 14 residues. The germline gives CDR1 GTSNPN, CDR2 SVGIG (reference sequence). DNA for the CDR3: TGTGCCTGGAATAACAGGGGGCGGGGGTCACCCCTCCACTTT. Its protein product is CAWNNRGRGSPLHF.

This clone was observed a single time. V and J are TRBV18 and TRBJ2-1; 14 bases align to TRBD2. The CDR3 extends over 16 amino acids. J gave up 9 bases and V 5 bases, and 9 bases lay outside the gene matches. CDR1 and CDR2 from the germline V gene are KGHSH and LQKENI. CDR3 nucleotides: TGTGCCAGCTCATCTTTGACTAGCGGGGGGGCCACTGAGCAGTTCTTC. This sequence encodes CASSSLTSGGATEQFF.

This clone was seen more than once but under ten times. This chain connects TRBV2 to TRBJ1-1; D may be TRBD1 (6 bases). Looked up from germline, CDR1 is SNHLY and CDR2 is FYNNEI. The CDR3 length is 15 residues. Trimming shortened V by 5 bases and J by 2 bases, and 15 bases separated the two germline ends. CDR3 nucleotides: TGTGCCAGCAGTCGGGAGGGGGGGCCTAACACTGAAGCTTTCTTT. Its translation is CASSREGGPNTEAFF.

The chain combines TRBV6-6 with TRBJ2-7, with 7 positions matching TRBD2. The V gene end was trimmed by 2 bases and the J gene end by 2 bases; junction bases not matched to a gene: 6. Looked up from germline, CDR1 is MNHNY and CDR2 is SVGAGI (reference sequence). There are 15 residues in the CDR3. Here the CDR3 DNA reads TGTGCCAGCAGTTACGGGGGGGGGAGAACCTACGAGCAGTACTTC. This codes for CASSYGGGRTYEQYF.

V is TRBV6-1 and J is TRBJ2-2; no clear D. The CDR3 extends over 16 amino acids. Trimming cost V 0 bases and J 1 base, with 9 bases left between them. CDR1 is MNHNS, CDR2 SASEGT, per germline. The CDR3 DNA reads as TGTGCCAGCAGTGAAGCGCTCAGAAGGAACACCGGGGAGCTGTTTTTT. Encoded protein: CASSEALRRNTGELFF.

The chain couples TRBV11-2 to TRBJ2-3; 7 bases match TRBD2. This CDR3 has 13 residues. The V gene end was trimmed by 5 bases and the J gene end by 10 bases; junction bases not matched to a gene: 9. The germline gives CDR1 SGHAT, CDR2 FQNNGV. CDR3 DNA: TGTGCCAGCAGCCCAGGACTAGTTCTGGCGCAGTATTTT. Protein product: CASSPGLVLAQYF.

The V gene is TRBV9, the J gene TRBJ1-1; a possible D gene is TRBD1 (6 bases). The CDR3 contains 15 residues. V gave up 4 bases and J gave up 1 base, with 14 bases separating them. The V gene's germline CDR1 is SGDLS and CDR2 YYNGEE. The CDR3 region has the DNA TGTGCCAGCAGCCCAGACGGACAGACGAACACTGAAGCTTTCTTT. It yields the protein CASSPDGQTNTEAFF.

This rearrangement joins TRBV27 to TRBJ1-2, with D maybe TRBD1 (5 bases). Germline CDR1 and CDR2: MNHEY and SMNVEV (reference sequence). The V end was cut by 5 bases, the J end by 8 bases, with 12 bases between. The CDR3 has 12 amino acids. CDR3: CASSTGLGGYTF. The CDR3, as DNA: TGTGCCAGCAGTACGGGACTCGGAGGCTACACCTTC.

CDR3 nucleotide sequence: TGTGCCAGCAGCTTGGACGGGGGGGCCCTCCAAGAGACCCAGTACTTC. Protein product: CASSLDGGALQETQYF. The V call is TRBV5-5, the J call TRBJ2-5, with TRBD2 matching over 8 bases. Trimming cost V 0 bases and J 1 base; bases outside gene matches: 5. The CDR3 consists of 16 residues. The germline V gene has CDR1 SGHKS and CDR2 YYEKEE (reference sequence).

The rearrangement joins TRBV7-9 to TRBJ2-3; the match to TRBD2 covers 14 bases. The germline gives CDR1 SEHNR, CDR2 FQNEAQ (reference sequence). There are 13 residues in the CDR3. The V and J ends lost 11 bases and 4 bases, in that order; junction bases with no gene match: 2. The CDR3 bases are TGTGCCCCGGGACTAGCGGGAGCAGATACGCAGTATTTT. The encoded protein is CAPGLAGADTQYF.

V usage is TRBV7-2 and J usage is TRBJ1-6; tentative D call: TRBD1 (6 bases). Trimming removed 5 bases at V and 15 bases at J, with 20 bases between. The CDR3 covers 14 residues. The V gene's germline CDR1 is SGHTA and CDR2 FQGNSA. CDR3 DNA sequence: TGTGCCAGCAGCACCCGGGCAGGGGCCCTACTCCTCCACTTT. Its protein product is CASSTRAGALLLHF.

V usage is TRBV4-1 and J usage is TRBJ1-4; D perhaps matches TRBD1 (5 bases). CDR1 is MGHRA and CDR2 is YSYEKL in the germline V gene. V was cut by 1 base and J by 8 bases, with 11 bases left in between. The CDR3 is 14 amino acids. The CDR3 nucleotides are TGCGCCAGCAGCCAAGGTTCGGGGGTAGAAAAACTGTTTTTT. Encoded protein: CASSQGSGVEKLFF.

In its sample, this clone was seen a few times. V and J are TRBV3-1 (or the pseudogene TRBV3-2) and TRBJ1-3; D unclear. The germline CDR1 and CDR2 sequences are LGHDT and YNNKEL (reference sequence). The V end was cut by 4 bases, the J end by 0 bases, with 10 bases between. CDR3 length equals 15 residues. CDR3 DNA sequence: TGTGCCAGCAGCCCATTTGGCTCCTCTGGAAACACCATATATTTT. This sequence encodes CASSPFGSSGNTIYF.

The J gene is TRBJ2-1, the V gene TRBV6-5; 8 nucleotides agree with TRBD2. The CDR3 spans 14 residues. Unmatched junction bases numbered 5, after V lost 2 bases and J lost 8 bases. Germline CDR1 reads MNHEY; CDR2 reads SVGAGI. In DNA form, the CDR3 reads TGTGCCAGCAGTTACGGGACTAGTGTCGATGAGCAGTTCTTC. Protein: CASSYGTSVDEQFF.

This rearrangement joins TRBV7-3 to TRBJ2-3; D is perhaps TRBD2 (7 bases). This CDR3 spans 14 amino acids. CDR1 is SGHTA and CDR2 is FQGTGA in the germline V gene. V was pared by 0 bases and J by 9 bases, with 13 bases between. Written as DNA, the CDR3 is TGTGCCAGCAGCTTAACGGGGGGGCGAGAAACGCAGTATTTT. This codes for CASSLTGGRETQYF.

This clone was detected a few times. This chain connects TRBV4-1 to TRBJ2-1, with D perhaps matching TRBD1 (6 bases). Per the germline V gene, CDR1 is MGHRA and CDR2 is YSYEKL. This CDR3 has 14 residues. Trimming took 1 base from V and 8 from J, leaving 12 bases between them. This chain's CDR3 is CASSQAGHGDEQFF. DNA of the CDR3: TGCGCCAGCAGCCAAGCGGGACACGGGGATGAGCAGTTCTTC.

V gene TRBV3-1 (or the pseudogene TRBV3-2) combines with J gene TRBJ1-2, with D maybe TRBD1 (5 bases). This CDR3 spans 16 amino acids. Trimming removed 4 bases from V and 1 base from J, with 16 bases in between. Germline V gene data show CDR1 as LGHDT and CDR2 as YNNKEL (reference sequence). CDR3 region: CASSPVSAGINYGYTF. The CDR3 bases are TGTGCCAGCAGCCCAGTATCTGCAGGGATTAACTATGGCTACACCTTC.

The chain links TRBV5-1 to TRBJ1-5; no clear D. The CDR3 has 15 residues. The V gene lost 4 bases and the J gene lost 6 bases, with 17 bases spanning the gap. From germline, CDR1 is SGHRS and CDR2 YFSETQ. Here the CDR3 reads CASSAMAGEGQPQHF. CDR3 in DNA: TGCGCCAGCAGCGCAATGGCCGGGGAAGGTCAGCCCCAGCATTTT. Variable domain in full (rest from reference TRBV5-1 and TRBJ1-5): KAGVTQTPRYLIKTRGQQVTLSCSPISGHRSVSWYQQTPGQGLQFLFEYFSETQRNKGNFPGRFSGRQFSNSRSEMNVSTLELGDSALYLCASSAMAGEGQPQHFGDGTRLSIL.

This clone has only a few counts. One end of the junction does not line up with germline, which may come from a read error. The CDR3 sequence is CASSTWGPNTEAFF. The CDR3 nucleotides are TGCGCCAGCAGCACCTGGGGGCCCAACACCGAAGCTTTCTTT. V gene TRBV5-1 combines with J gene TRBJ1-1, with D possibly matching TRBD1 (6 bases). This CDR3 is 14 amino acids long. The germline gives CDR1 SGHRS, CDR2 YFSETQ. Complete variable domain (other parts from reference TRBV5-1 and TRBJ1-1): KAGVTQTPRYLIKTRGQQVTLSCSPISGHRSVSWYQQTPGQGLQFLFEYFSETQRNKGNFPGRFSGRQFSNSRSEMNVSTLELGDSALYLCASSTWGPNTEAFFGQGTRLTVV.

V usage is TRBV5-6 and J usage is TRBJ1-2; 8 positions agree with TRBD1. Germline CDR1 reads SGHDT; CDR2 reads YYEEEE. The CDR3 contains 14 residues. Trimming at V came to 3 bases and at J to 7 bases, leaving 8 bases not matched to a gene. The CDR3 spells CASSWTGSSGGYTF. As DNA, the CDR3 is TGTGCCAGCAGCTGGACAGGGTCGTCCGGTGGCTACACCTTC. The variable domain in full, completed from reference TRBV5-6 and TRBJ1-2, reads DAGVTQSPTHLIKTRGQQVTLRCSPKSGHDTVSWYQQALGQGPQFIFQYYEEEERQRGNFPDRFSGHQFPNYSSELNVNALLLGDSALYLCASSWTGSSGGYTFGSGTRLTVV.

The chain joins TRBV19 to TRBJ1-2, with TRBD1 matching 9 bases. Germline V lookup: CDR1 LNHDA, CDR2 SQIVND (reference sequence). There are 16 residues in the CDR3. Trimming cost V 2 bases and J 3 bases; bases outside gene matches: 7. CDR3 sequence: CASSIRSQGADYGYTF. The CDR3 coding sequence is TGTGCCAGTAGTATACGGTCACAGGGGGCGGACTATGGCTACACCTTC. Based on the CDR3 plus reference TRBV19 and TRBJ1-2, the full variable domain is DGGITQSPKYLFRKEGQNVTLSCEQNLNHDAMYWYRQDPGQGLRLIYYSQIVNDFQKGDIAEGYSVSREKKESFPLTVTSAQKNPTAFYLCASSIRSQGADYGYTFGSGTRLTVV.

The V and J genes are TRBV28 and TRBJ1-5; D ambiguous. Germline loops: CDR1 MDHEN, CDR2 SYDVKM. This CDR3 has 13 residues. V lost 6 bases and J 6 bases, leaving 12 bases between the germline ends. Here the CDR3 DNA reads TGTGCCAGCAGCTCCGACATAGTTCAGCCCCAGCATTTT. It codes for CASSSDIVQPQHF. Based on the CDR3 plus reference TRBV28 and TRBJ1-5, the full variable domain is DVKVTQSSRYLVKRTGEKVFLECVQDMDHENMFWYRQDPGLGLRLIYFSYDVKMKEKGDIPEGYSVSREKKERFSLILESASTNQTSMYLCASSSDIVQPQHFGDGTRLSIL.

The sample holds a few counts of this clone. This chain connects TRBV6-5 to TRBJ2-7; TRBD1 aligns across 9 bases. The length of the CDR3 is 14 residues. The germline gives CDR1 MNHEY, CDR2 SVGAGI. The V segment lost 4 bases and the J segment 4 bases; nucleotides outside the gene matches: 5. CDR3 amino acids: CASSSGTGSYEQYF. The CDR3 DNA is TGTGCCAGCAGTTCCGGGACAGGGAGTTACGAGCAGTACTTC.

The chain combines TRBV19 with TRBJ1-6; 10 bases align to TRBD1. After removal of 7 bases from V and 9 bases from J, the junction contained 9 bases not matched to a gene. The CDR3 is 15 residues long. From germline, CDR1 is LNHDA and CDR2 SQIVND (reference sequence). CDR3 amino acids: CASTTGTGVSSPLHF. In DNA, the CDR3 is TGTGCCAGTACCACTGGGACAGGGGTCAGTTCACCCCTCCACTTT.

The CDR3 protein is CASLSEETQYF. In DNA, the CDR3 is TGTGCCAGCCTCTCCGAAGAGACCCAGTACTTC. This rearrangement joins TRBV18 to TRBJ2-5; D unclear. Germline CDR1 reads KGHSH; CDR2 reads LQKENI. This CDR3 has 11 residues. Trimming shortened V by 8 bases and J by 3 bases, and 7 bases separated the two germline ends.

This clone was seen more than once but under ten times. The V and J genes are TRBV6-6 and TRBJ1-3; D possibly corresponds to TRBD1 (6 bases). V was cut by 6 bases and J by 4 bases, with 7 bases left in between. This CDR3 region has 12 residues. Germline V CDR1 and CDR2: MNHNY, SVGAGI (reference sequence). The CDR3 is CASSGQGNTIYF. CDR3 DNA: TGTGCCAGCAGCGGACAGGGAAACACCATATATTTT.

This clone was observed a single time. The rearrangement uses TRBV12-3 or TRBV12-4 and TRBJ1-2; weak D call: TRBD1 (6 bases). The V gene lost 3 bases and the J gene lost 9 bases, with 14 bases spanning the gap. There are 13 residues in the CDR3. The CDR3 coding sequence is TGTGCCAGCAGTTTCTTTGGGGGCCAGAGCTACACCTTC. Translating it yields CASSFFGGQSYTF.

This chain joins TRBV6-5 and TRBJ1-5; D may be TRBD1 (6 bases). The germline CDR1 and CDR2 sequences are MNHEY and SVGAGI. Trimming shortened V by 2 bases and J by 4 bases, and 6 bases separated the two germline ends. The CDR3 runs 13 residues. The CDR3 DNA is TGTGCCAGCAGTTACCAGGGGAATCAGCCCCAGCATTTT. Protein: CASSYQGNQPQHF.

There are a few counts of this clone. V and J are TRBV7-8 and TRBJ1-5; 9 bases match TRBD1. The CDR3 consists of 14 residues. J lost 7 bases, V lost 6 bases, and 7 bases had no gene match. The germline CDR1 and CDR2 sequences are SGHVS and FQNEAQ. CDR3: CASSPGTGLQPQHF. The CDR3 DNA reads TGTGCCAGCAGTCCAGGGACAGGGTTACAGCCCCAGCATTTT.

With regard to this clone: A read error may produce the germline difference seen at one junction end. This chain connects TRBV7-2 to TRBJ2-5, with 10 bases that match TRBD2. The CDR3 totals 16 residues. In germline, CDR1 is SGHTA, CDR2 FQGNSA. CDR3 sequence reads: CASSWTSGKLGEAQYF. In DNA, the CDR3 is TGTGCCAGCAGCTGGACTAGCGGAAAACTGGGAGAGGCCCAGTACTTC.

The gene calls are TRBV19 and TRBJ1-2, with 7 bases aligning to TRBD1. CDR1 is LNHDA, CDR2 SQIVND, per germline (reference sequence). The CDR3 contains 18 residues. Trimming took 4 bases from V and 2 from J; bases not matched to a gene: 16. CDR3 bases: TGTGCCAGTAGTACAGCCGGGACAGATAGTCGCCTCAACTATGGCTACACCTTC. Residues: CASSTAGTDSRLNYGYTF.